This record covers a single TCR beta chain. Its antigen remains unknown. Clones were read by immunoSEQ multiplex PCR, and TCRdb kept only the in-frame ones, dropping some. The sample has over 120,000 clones; roughly 86% are singletons. The data were obtained in a study of T cell responses to AZD1222 COVID-19 vaccine. Overall study findings and caveats: Spike-specific TCR breadth and depth went up after people got two AZD1222 doses. Possibly, clonal diversity was underestimated; donors were largely white British and included more females. Along spike, vaccine-associated CD4 TCRs were found throughout, with dominance at 160-218 and 743-854. Nearly half of unique spike-specific TCRs reportedly avoided B.1.351 and B.1.1.7 mutated regions.

Germline V CDR1 and CDR2: SGHTA, FQGNSA. The CDR3 loop spans 15 amino acids. J lost 5 bases, V lost 1 base, and 3 bases had no gene match. The chain recombines TRBV7-2 with TRBJ1-1; 11 positions agree with TRBD1. The sample was peripheral blood, taken 28 days after the second dose of the MenACWY control vaccine. This TCR was sampled from an adult who received the MenACWY meningococcal vaccine as a control. CDR3 amino acids: CASSLVGQGGTEAFF. DNA of the CDR3: TGTGCCAGCAGCTTAGTGGGACAGGGGGGAACTGAAGCTTTCTTT.